The 25 T cell receptor beta chains given below trace back to one sample, sequenced in a study of CD8 T cells in ankylosing spondylitis (dated by TCRdb to about 2017). Library prep was done by 5' RACE. Sequenced using an Illumina HiSeq 2500. The public reads were reanalyzed by TCRdb: fastp trimming at Q25, MiXCR alignment, in-frame beta chains only. Rows with a matching CDR3 protein are joined into one entry that keeps the most common DNA and genes. The sample yields tens of thousands of distinct CDR3 sequences; approximately 6% were counted once. About 5% of the sample lies in the top ten. The sample consisted of synovial fluid, either unsorted or a sorted T cell fraction (not recorded which). The origin of the receptors is a male donor with ankylosing spondylitis.

This clonotype came up many times. This chain joins TRBV29-1 and TRBJ2-3; D remains unclear. The germline V and J ends were trimmed by 3 bases and 4 bases, with 8 bases remaining between them. The CDR3 contains 12 residues. Germline CDR1 and CDR2: SQVTM and ANQGSEA. The CDR3 is CSVDGLPDTQYF. The CDR3, as DNA: TGCAGCGTTGACGGGTTACCAGATACGCAGTATTTT.

The chain couples TRBV20-1 to TRBJ2-5, with 7 bases aligning to TRBD2. J gave up 5 bases and V 4 bases, and 13 bases lay outside the gene matches. The CDR3 length is 15 residues. Germline V gene sequence: CDR1 DFQATT, CDR2 SNEGSKA (reference sequence). In DNA form, the CDR3 reads TGCAGTGCTATCTCGGACCCCGGGGGAGGGGAGACCCAGTACTTC. It specifies CSAISDPGGGETQYF.

Many counts were recorded for this clonotype. The J gene is TRBJ2-3, the V gene TRBV7-9; D gene uncertain. The germline gives CDR1 SEHNR, CDR2 FQNEAQ (reference sequence). The CDR3 covers 12 residues. The V end was cut by 3 bases, the J end by 2 bases, with 3 bases between. The CDR3 is CASSFITDTQYF. Here the CDR3 DNA reads TGTGCCAGCAGCTTTATCACAGATACGCAGTATTTT. Combining the CDR3 with reference TRBV7-9 and TRBJ2-3 gives the whole variable domain DTGVSQNPRHKITKRGQNVTFRCDPISEHNRLYWYRQTLGQGPEFLTYFQNEAQLEKSRLLSDRFSAERPKGSFSTLEIQRTEQGDSAMYLCASSFITDTQYFGPGTRLTVL.

This clonotype was counted many times. V usage is TRBV20-1 and J usage is TRBJ2-7, with 14 bases aligning to TRBD2. Trimming at V came to 4 bases and at J to 7 bases, leaving 6 bases not matched to a gene. Per the germline V gene, CDR1 is DFQATT and CDR2 is SNEGSKA (reference sequence). The CDR3 spans 14 residues. DNA for the CDR3: TGCAGTGCTAACCCGGGACTAGCGGGAGATGAGCAGTACTTC. Translating it yields CSANPGLAGDEQYF.

As to this clonotype: A clone one base away is much larger, so this may be a read error. The V gene is TRBV20-1, the J gene TRBJ2-1; D might be TRBD1 (5 bases). V was pared by 0 bases and J by 7 bases, with 13 bases between. Germline loops: CDR1 DFQATT, CDR2 SNEGSKA (reference sequence). The CDR3 consists of 14 residues. CDR3 sequence: CSAREEARVNEQFF. CDR3 nucleotides: TGCAGTGCTAGAGAGGAAGCCAGGGTGAATGAGCAGTTCTTC.

This clonotype was seen at least ten times. The chain links TRBV4-2 to TRBJ1-1; 10 nucleotides line up with TRBD1. Trimming cost V 1 base and J 2 bases; bases outside gene matches: 1. In germline, CDR1 is LGHNA, CDR2 YNFKEQ. This CDR3 is built from 15 residues. The CDR3 sequence: CASSQGDRGNTEAFF. For the CDR3, the DNA is TGTGCCAGCAGCCAAGGGGACAGGGGTAACACTGAAGCTTTCTTT.

This clonotype was detected ten times or more. The chain employs TRBV7-2 and TRBJ2-5; 11 nucleotides match TRBD2. Germline CDR1 reads SGHTA; CDR2 reads FQGNSA. The J segment lost 4 bases and the V segment lost 5 bases, leaving 6 bases of the junction unmatched. The CDR3 is 15 amino acids. CDR3 bases: TGTGCCAGCAGCGGGGGACTAGCGGAGTTAGAGACCCAGTACTTC. Translation gives CASSGGLAELETQYF.

This clonotype was detected many times. The rearrangement uses TRBV28 and TRBJ2-5; 10 bases are a match to TRBD1. With 8 bases clipped from V and 4 bases from J, the junction kept 1 base outside the gene matches. The CDR3 length is 12 residues. The germline CDR1 and CDR2 sequences are MDHEN and SYDVKM. CDR3 nucleotides: TGTGCCAGCCGGGACAGGGGAGAGACCCAGTACTTC. Translation: CASRDRGETQYF.

The sample holds many counts of this clonotype. The chain links TRBV4-1 to TRBJ2-1; D is unresolved. V lost 1 base and J lost 0, with 13 bases in between. The CDR3 runs to 17 residues. CDR1 MGHRA and CDR2 YSYEKL come from the germline V gene. CDR3 loop: CASSQGRGWDSYNEQFF. CDR3 bases: TGCGCCAGCAGCCAAGGAAGAGGATGGGACTCCTACAATGAGCAGTTCTTC.

This clonotype was seen at least ten times. The rearrangement joins TRBV28 to TRBJ2-5, with 7 bases identical to TRBD2. The germline V gene encodes CDR1 MDHEN and CDR2 SYDVKM. V dropped 3 bases and J dropped 0; count of bases not matched to a gene: 1. The CDR3 is 14 residues long. The CDR3 bases are TGTGCCAGCAGTTTGGGAGGGAACCAAGAGACCCAGTACTTC. The encoded protein is CASSLGGNQETQYF.

The sample holds a few counts of this clonotype. For the CDR3, the DNA is TGTGCCAGCAGCTTAGCTAGGGGGCTCGGCGGTGAAGCTTTCTTT. Its protein product is CASSLARGLGGEAFF. The chain has TRBV11-3 and TRBJ1-1, with 7 bases that match TRBD1. Per the germline V gene, CDR1 is SGHNT and CDR2 is YENEEA. V lost 1 base, J lost 7 bases, and 9 bases stayed unmatched. This CDR3 contains 15 residues.

The genes are TRBV5-1 and TRBJ1-1; no clear D. This CDR3 has 13 amino acids. From germline, CDR1 is SGHRS and CDR2 YFSETQ. V was pared by 0 bases and J by 0 bases, with 3 bases between. The CDR3 DNA follows: TGCGCCAGCAGCTTGGTTATGAACACTGAAGCTTTCTTT. It yields the protein CASSLVMNTEAFF. Variable domain in full (rest from reference TRBV5-1 and TRBJ1-1): KAGVTQTPRYLIKTRGQQVTLSCSPISGHRSVSWYQQTPGQGLQFLFEYFSETQRNKGNFPGRFSGRQFSNSRSEMNVSTLELGDSALYLCASSLVMNTEAFFGQGTRLTVV.

V gene TRBV7-2 combines with J gene TRBJ1-4, with D maybe TRBD1 (5 bases). In germline, CDR1 is SGHTA, CDR2 FQGNSA. V was trimmed by 0 bases and J by 8 bases, leaving 16 bases between them. This CDR3 region has 16 residues. The chain's CDR3 is CASSLAPRNWGEKLFF. The CDR3 nucleotides are TGTGCCAGCAGCTTAGCTCCGCGGAATTGGGGGGAAAAACTGTTTTTT.

The chain combines TRBV2 with TRBJ2-3; 11 bases map to TRBD2. Germline values: CDR1 SNHLY, CDR2 FYNNEI. The CDR3 contains 16 residues. J lost 4 bases, V lost 5 bases, and 8 bases had no gene match. The CDR3 DNA reads as TGTGCCAGCAGTTACCTCCTAGCGGGAGGTGCAGATACGCAGTATTTT. This gives the protein CASSYLLAGGADTQYF.

This clonotype was counted only a few times. The V gene is TRBV20-1, the J gene TRBJ1-2, with D tentatively TRBD1 (6 bases). The CDR3 has 13 amino acids. Germline V lookup: CDR1 DFQATT, CDR2 SNEGSKA (reference sequence). Trimming stripped 4 bases from V and 7 bases from J, with 16 bases between. The CDR3 sequence is CSAKLYEGVGYTF. The CDR3 DNA follows: TGCAGTGCTAAGCTGTACGAGGGGGTTGGCTACACCTTC.

This clonotype was detected ten times or more. CDR3 nucleotides: TGCAGTGCTAGAGAGGGGGCTGATTACAATCAGCCCCAGCATTTT. Amino acids: CSAREGADYNQPQHF. The J gene is TRBJ1-5, the V gene TRBV20-1; a weak D match, TRBD1 (6 bases). This CDR3 is built from 15 residues. Per the germline V gene, CDR1 is DFQATT and CDR2 is SNEGSKA (reference sequence). V lost 0 bases to trimming and J lost 3 bases, with 12 bases between them.

This clonotype appeared many times. The chain uses TRBV7-2 and TRBJ1-5; D is perhaps TRBD1 (5 bases). The length of the CDR3 is 15 residues. Looked up from germline, CDR1 is SGHTA and CDR2 is FQGNSA. V lost 2 bases and J lost 4, with 12 bases in between. CDR3 residues: CASSLWDEENQPQHF. CDR3 nucleotides: TGTGCCAGCAGCTTATGGGACGAGGAGAATCAGCCCCAGCATTTT. Full variable domain (outside the CDR3, taken from reference TRBV7-2 and TRBJ1-5): GAGVSQSPSNKVTEKGKDVELRCDPISGHTALYWYRQSLGQGLEFLIYFQGNSAPDKSGLPSDRFSAERTGGSVSTLTIQRTQQEDSAVYLCASSLWDEENQPQHFGDGTRLSIL.

This clonotype has only a few counts. This rearrangement joins TRBV18 to TRBJ2-3; 7 positions match TRBD2. CDR3 length: 15 residues. CDR1 KGHSH and CDR2 LQKENI come from the germline V gene. The V and J ends lost 4 bases and 3 bases, in that order; junction bases with no gene match: 7. CDR3 coding DNA: TGTGCCAGCTCACGCGGGAGCGAGGGGACAGATACGCAGTATTTT. This gives the protein CASSRGSEGTDTQYF.

Ten or more counts support this clonotype. The chain carries TRBV20-1 and TRBJ2-2; 10 nucleotides match TRBD2. The V and J ends lost 0 bases and 8 bases, in that order; junction bases with no gene match: 9. The CDR3 length is 16 residues. Germline CDR1 reads DFQATT; CDR2 reads SNEGSKA (reference sequence). The CDR3 sequence is CSARDPASGSGGELFF. The CDR3 bases are TGCAGTGCTAGAGATCCCGCTAGCGGGAGCGGTGGGGAGCTGTTTTTT.

This clonotype came up many times. J is TRBJ2-1 and V is TRBV24-1; tentative D call: TRBD1 (7 bases). Germline V CDR1 and CDR2: KGHDR, SFDVKD. The CDR3 runs 16 residues. V was cut by 3 bases and J by 6 bases, with 17 bases left in between. The CDR3 nucleotides are TGTGCCACCAGTGATCCCCACCAGGGGGGTAGCAATGAGCAGTTCTTC. This encodes CATSDPHQGGSNEQFF.

This clonotype was counted many times. J is TRBJ2-7 and V is TRBV12-3 or TRBV12-4; 15 nucleotides line up with TRBD2. V lost 4 bases, J lost 9 bases, and 4 bases stayed unmatched. The CDR3 totals 14 residues. CDR3 protein: CASSSGLAGGVQYF. CDR3 DNA sequence: TGTGCCAGCAGTTCGGGACTAGCGGGAGGAGTGCAGTACTTC.

V gene TRBV9 combines with J gene TRBJ1-1; 7 bases agree with TRBD1. CDR1 SGDLS and CDR2 YYNGEE come from the germline V gene. V dropped 3 bases and J dropped 1; count of bases not matched to a gene: 3. CDR3 length equals 14 residues. Here the CDR3 reads CASSGRQGNTEAFF. CDR3 nucleotide sequence: TGTGCCAGCAGCGGGAGACAGGGGAACACTGAAGCTTTCTTT.

The sample holds many counts of this clonotype. The CDR3 here is CASSLYAGELFF. The CDR3 DNA follows: TGTGCCAGCAGCTTATATGCCGGGGAGCTGTTTTTT. V gene TRBV7-3 combines with J gene TRBJ2-2; no reliable D call. The length of the CDR3 is 12 residues. V shed 2 bases and J shed 6 bases, with 4 bases lying between them. Germline V lookup: CDR1 SGHTA, CDR2 FQGTGA.

This clonotype was detected ten times or more. The rearrangement joins TRBV28 to TRBJ2-1; D assignment may be TRBD1 or TRBD2 (5 bases each). Trimming shortened V by 5 bases and J by 8 bases, and 13 bases separated the two germline ends. This CDR3 has 13 residues. Germline CDR1 is MDHEN and CDR2 is SYDVKM. CDR3 DNA: TGTGCCAGCAGTAGGGGCGGGCACGATGAGCAGTTCTTC. Translation gives CASSRGGHDEQFF.

The chain has TRBV12-3 or TRBV12-4 and TRBJ2-4; TRBD1 matches at 8 bases. With 6 bases clipped from V and 0 bases from J, the junction kept 19 bases outside the gene matches. The CDR3 covers 20 residues. The CDR3 region is CASSPWSGTGDLLAKNIQYF. In DNA form, the CDR3 reads TGTGCCAGCAGCCCTTGGTCCGGGACAGGAGATCTTTTAGCCAAAAACATTCAGTACTTC.